Following are 28 T cell receptor beta chains from one sample sequenced in a study of blood T cell repertoires in COVID-19. TCRdb keeps only in-frame clones here, not all; method: immunoSEQ multiplex PCR. The data hold hundreds of thousands of clones, with 80% to 85% observed a single time. Sequencing was carried out using peripheral blood. The receptors derive from a woman at least 80 years old with active or convalescent COVID-19.

This rearrangement joins TRBV5-4 to TRBJ2-5; D uncertain. The CDR3 spans 14 residues. Germline CDR1 is SGHNT and CDR2 is YYREEE (reference sequence). Trimming left V 5 bases short and J 5 bases short, with 16 bases between. The CDR3 DNA sequence: TGTGCCAGCAGGACATACGAGAAAACGGAGACCCAGTACTTC. Its protein product is CASRTYEKTETQYF.

V is TRBV7-2 and J is TRBJ2-3; TRBD2 agrees at 13 bases. Trimming removed 5 bases from V and 4 bases from J; junction bases left unmatched: 6. Germline CDR1 reads SGHTA; CDR2 reads FQGNSA. The CDR3 is 16 amino acids. CDR3 amino acids: CASSNRLAGGSDTQYF. DNA of the CDR3: TGTGCCAGCAGCAATCGACTAGCGGGGGGCTCAGATACGCAGTATTTT. Full variable domain (outside the CDR3, taken from reference TRBV7-2 and TRBJ2-3): GAGVSQSPSNKVTEKGKDVELRCDPISGHTALYWYRQSLGQGLEFLIYFQGNSAPDKSGLPSDRFSAERTGGSVSTLTIQRTQQEDSAVYLCASSNRLAGGSDTQYFGPGTRLTVL.

V is TRBV5-1 and J is TRBJ2-5; TRBD2 agrees at 7 bases. Germline trimming cut 1 base from V and 4 bases from J; bases unmatched to any gene: 10. Germline CDR1 and CDR2: SGHRS and YFSETQ. The CDR3 is 16 amino acids. The CDR3 protein is CASSLSSGEGGETQYF. DNA of the CDR3: TGCGCCAGCAGCTTGAGTTCGGGGGAGGGTGGAGAGACCCAGTACTTC. Complete variable domain (other parts from reference TRBV5-1 and TRBJ2-5): KAGVTQTPRYLIKTRGQQVTLSCSPISGHRSVSWYQQTPGQGLQFLFEYFSETQRNKGNFPGRFSGRQFSNSRSEMNVSTLELGDSALYLCASSLSSGEGGETQYFGPGTRLLVL.

The chain uses TRBV5-1 and TRBJ2-1, with 8 bases that match TRBD2. With V trimmed by 0 bases and J by 9 bases, 5 bases remained unmatched. Germline lookup yields CDR1 SGHRS and CDR2 YFSETQ. The CDR3 consists of 14 residues. Here the CDR3 reads CASSLVPGGVEQFF. The CDR3 DNA follows: TGCGCCAGCAGCTTGGTTCCGGGAGGGGTTGAGCAGTTCTTC.

With regard to this clone: Other DNA sequences in this specimen translate into the identical CDR3. The chain uses TRBV6-5 and TRBJ1-2, with TRBD1 as a possible D gene (6 bases). Trimming removed 5 bases from V and 2 bases from J, with 9 bases in between. This CDR3 comprises 13 residues. CDR1 is MNHEY, CDR2 SVGAGI, per germline. CDR3 in amino acids: CASSRQENYGYTF. CDR3 nucleotide sequence: TGTGCCAGCAGTAGACAGGAGAACTATGGCTACACCTTC.

The chain recombines TRBV7-3 with TRBJ1-2; TRBD1 matches 9 bases. With 5 bases clipped from V and 4 bases from J, the junction kept 2 bases outside the gene matches. Germline V gene data show CDR1 as SGHTA and CDR2 as FQGTGA. This CDR3 comprises 13 residues. Here the CDR3 reads CASSQGQGYGYTF. Here the CDR3 DNA reads TGTGCCAGCAGCCAGGGACAGGGCTATGGCTACACCTTC.

The genes are TRBV24-1 and TRBJ2-7; 10 bases align to TRBD1. The CDR3 totals 15 residues. Per the germline V gene, CDR1 is KGHDR and CDR2 is SFDVKD. Unmatched junction bases numbered 3, after V lost 2 bases and J lost 3 bases. CDR3 sequence reads: CATSDSGTGVYEQYF. As DNA, the CDR3 is TGTGCCACCAGTGATTCCGGGACAGGGGTCTACGAGCAGTACTTC.

V and J are TRBV12-5 and TRBJ2-3; 12 positions match TRBD1. Trimming removed 6 bases from V and 1 base from J; junction bases left unmatched: 5. The CDR3 length is 16 residues. From germline, CDR1 is LGHNT and CDR2 FRNRAP. CDR3 DNA sequence: TGTGCTAGTGGATCCGGGACAGGGGGCCGCACAGATACGCAGTATTTT. Its translation: CASGSGTGGRTDTQYF.

The chain uses TRBV6-6 and TRBJ2-7; tentative D call: TRBD1 (5 bases). CDR3 length equals 15 residues. V shed 5 bases and J shed 4 bases, with 18 bases lying between them. Germline V lookup: CDR1 MNHNY, CDR2 SVGAGI (reference sequence). Here the CDR3 reads CASSRSTARVYEQYF. In DNA form, the CDR3 reads TGTGCCAGCAGTCGGTCTACGGCCAGGGTATACGAGCAGTACTTC.

The V and J genes are TRBV6-2 or TRBV6-3 and TRBJ2-1; D may be TRBD2 (6 bases). The V gene's germline CDR1 is MNHEY and CDR2 SVGEGT. This CDR3 spans 15 amino acids. Trimming pared 5 bases from V and 4 bases from J, leaving 15 bases between. In DNA form, the CDR3 reads TGTGCCAGCAGTCGTGGGGCGGGAACGTACAATGAGCAGTTCTTC. This gives the protein CASSRGAGTYNEQFF.

The chain is built from TRBV5-1 and TRBJ2-2, with 7 bases aligning to TRBD1. V lost 3 bases to trimming and J lost 4 bases; unmatched junction nucleotides: 12. CDR1 and CDR2 (germline): SGHRS, YFSETQ. This CDR3 has 17 residues. CDR3 loop: CASSSFPTGSGTGELFF. The CDR3, as DNA: TGCGCCAGCAGCTCCTTCCCGACAGGGTCGGGCACCGGGGAGCTGTTTTTT.

The J gene is TRBJ1-2, the V gene TRBV28; D is unclear. The germline gives CDR1 MDHEN, CDR2 SYDVKM. The CDR3 has 14 residues. V was clipped by 4 bases and J by 1 base, with 10 bases between them. CDR3: CASSSPQINYGYTF. The CDR3 nucleotides are TGTGCCAGCAGTTCTCCACAGATTAACTATGGCTACACCTTC.

CDR3 amino acids: CASSLVGQMNTEAFF. The CDR3 coding sequence is TGTGCCAGCAGCTTAGTGGGACAGATGAACACTGAAGCTTTCTTT. V and J are TRBV7-9 and TRBJ1-1; 7 bases line up with TRBD1. The CDR3 runs 15 residues. Germline V gives CDR1 SEHNR, CDR2 FQNEAQ (reference sequence). Germline trimming cut 1 base from V and 0 bases from J; bases unmatched to any gene: 2.

The CDR3 DNA reads as TGTGCCAGCTCACTTCTGGACAGCTCCTACAATGAGCAGTTCTTC. It translates to CASSLLDSSYNEQFF. The chain combines TRBV18 with TRBJ2-1; weak D call: TRBD1 (6 bases). Germline CDR1 KGHSH, CDR2 LQKENI. V dropped 4 bases and J dropped 0 bases, with 10 bases sitting between them. The length of the CDR3 is 15 residues.

CDR3 loop: CASSRSGTGLETQYF. The CDR3 DNA reads TGCGCCAGCAGCAGATCCGGGACAGGGCTAGAGACCCAGTACTTC. J is TRBJ2-5 and V is TRBV5-1; 9 positions agree with TRBD1. The CDR3 covers 15 residues. Germline assignment: CDR1 SGHRS and CDR2 YFSETQ. Trimming at V came to 4 bases and at J to 4 bases, leaving 8 bases not matched to a gene.

This clone has a handful of counts. The J gene is TRBJ2-7, the V gene TRBV28, with D perhaps matching TRBD2 (5 bases). Germline values: CDR1 MDHEN, CDR2 SYDVKM. Trimming left V 6 bases short and J 3 bases short, with 9 bases between. The CDR3 totals 12 residues. CDR3 loop: CASRDSFYEQYF. As DNA, the CDR3 is TGTGCCAGCAGGGACTCCTTCTACGAGCAGTACTTC.

The chain links TRBV3-1 (or the pseudogene TRBV3-2) to TRBJ1-3, with D unresolved. The germline gives CDR1 LGHDT, CDR2 YNNKEL (reference sequence). The CDR3 totals 14 residues. With 2 bases removed from V and 4 bases from J, the gap between germline ends came to 9 bases. In nucleotides, the CDR3 is TGTGCCAGCAGCCAAAGGGAGCTCGGAAACACCATATATTTT. Protein product: CASSQRELGNTIYF.

J is TRBJ1-2 and V is TRBV6-1, with 7 bases matching TRBD1. CDR1 MNHNS and CDR2 SASEGT come from the germline V gene. There are 13 residues in the CDR3. V shed 3 bases, J shed 2 bases, and the junction held 0 bases outside the gene matches. The CDR3 here is CASSEDRNYGYTF. The CDR3 DNA sequence: TGTGCCAGCAGTGAGGACAGGAACTATGGCTACACCTTC.

The rearrangement joins TRBV11-3 to TRBJ2-3; TRBD2 matches at 8 bases. After removal of 6 bases from V and 2 bases from J, the junction contained 7 bases not matched to a gene. Germline V gene data show CDR1 as SGHNT and CDR2 as YENEEA. The CDR3 contains 15 residues. CDR3 DNA sequence: TGTGCCAGCAGTACTAGCGGTACTGACACAGATACGCAGTATTTT. Translating gives CASSTSGTDTDTQYF.

Here the CDR3 DNA reads TGTGCCAGCAGCTCGACTAGCGGGAGGGGGTGGAAAGAGACCCAGTACTTC. Translated, it gives CASSSTSGRGWKETQYF. The chain joins TRBV7-3 to TRBJ2-5, with TRBD2 matching over 14 bases. With 4 bases clipped from V and 3 bases from J, the junction kept 7 bases outside the gene matches. The V gene's germline CDR1 is SGHTA and CDR2 FQGTGA. The length of the CDR3 is 17 residues.

The chain combines TRBV30 with TRBJ2-3; perhaps D is TRBD1 or TRBD2 (6 bases each). This CDR3 spans 13 amino acids. Germline CDR1 is GTSNPN and CDR2 is SVGIG (reference sequence). Trimming took off 8 bases at V and 1 base at J, with 13 bases between the two ends. Here the CDR3 DNA reads TGTGCCAGGGGGACGGGGGGCACAGATACGCAGTATTTT. Protein sequence: CARGTGGTDTQYF.

V is TRBV13 and J is TRBJ2-5; D gene ambiguous. Germline V gene sequence: CDR1 PRHDT, CDR2 FYEKMQ (reference sequence). Between the trimmed V and J ends, which lost 5 bases and 0 bases, there was a span of 19 bases. This CDR3 is built from 17 residues. CDR3 sequence: CASSLRPGGAYQETQYF. The CDR3 DNA follows: TGTGCCAGCAGCCTACGCCCTGGCGGAGCGTACCAAGAGACCCAGTACTTC.

The chain has TRBV6-6 and TRBJ1-1; D is unclear. Germline V gives CDR1 MNHNY, CDR2 SVGAGI (reference sequence). The V and J ends lost 6 bases and 1 base respectively, with 9 bases between them. The CDR3 length is 13 residues. For the CDR3, the DNA is TGTGCCAGCAGCCAACAGCAGAACACTGAAGCTTTCTTT. Translation: CASSQQQNTEAFF.

This clone was seen only once. This rearrangement joins TRBV3-1 (or the pseudogene TRBV3-2) to TRBJ2-1; the D gene is possibly TRBD1 (6 bases). V lost 3 bases to trimming and J lost 7 bases, with 7 bases between them. The CDR3 sequence is 12 residues long. Germline-derived CDR1 and CDR2 are LGHDT and YNNKEL (reference sequence). The CDR3 DNA sequence: TGTGCCAGCAGCCATGACAGGAATGAGCAGTTCTTC. It is translated as CASSHDRNEQFF.

This chain connects TRBV6-2 or TRBV6-3 to TRBJ2-7, with 9 bases that match TRBD1. V lost 5 bases to trimming and J lost 2 bases; unmatched junction nucleotides: 10. The V gene's germline CDR1 is MNHEY and CDR2 SVGEGT. The CDR3 has 16 amino acids. The CDR3 here is CASSQPAGTGTYEQYF. In DNA, the CDR3 is TGTGCCAGCAGTCAACCAGCCGGGACAGGGACCTACGAGCAGTACTTC.

CDR3 loop: CASSPSGRHNEQFF. For the CDR3, the DNA is TGTGCCAGCAGCCCATCCGGGAGGCACAATGAGCAGTTCTTC. The gene calls are TRBV3-1 (or the pseudogene TRBV3-2) and TRBJ2-1; 7 bases are shared with TRBD2. This CDR3 region has 14 residues. In germline, CDR1 is LGHDT, CDR2 YNNKEL (reference sequence). Unmatched junction bases numbered 5, after V lost 4 bases and J lost 5 bases.

The chain combines TRBV10-3 with TRBJ2-3; 7 nucleotides match TRBD2. Germline V gene sequence: CDR1 ENHRY, CDR2 SYGVKD. The CDR3 is 13 amino acids. V was pared by 8 bases and J by 4 bases, with 6 bases of the junction left unmatched. The CDR3 sequence is CAIGGGWSDTQYF. In nucleotides, the CDR3 is TGTGCCATCGGCGGGGGATGGTCAGATACGCAGTATTTT.

The chain recombines TRBV11-1 with TRBJ2-5; 15 nucleotides match TRBD2. The CDR3 covers 15 residues. With 5 bases clipped from V and 5 bases from J, the junction kept 3 bases outside the gene matches. Germline V lookup: CDR1 SGHAT, CDR2 FQDESV (reference sequence). CDR3 residues: CASSPGTSGGETQYF. CDR3 DNA sequence: TGTGCCAGCAGCCCCGGGACTAGCGGGGGGGAGACCCAGTACTTC.